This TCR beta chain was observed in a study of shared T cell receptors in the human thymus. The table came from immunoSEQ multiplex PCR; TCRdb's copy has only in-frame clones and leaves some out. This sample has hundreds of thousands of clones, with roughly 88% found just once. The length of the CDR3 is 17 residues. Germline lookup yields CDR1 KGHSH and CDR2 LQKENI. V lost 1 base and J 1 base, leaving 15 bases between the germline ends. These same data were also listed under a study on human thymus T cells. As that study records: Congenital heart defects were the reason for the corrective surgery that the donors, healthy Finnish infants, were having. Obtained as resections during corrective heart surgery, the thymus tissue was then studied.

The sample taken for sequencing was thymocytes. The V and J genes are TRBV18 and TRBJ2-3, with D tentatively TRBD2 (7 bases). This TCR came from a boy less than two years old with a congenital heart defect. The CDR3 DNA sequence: TGTGCCAGCTCACCACTAGGGGCGGGGGCCCGCACAGATACGCAGTATTTT. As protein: CASSPLGAGARTDTQYF.